Listed below are T cell receptor beta chains from one sample, sequenced in a study of beta chain features in type 1 diabetes. Clones were read by immunoSEQ multiplex PCR, and TCRdb kept only the in-frame ones, dropping some. The sample has hundreds of thousands of clones, around an eighth seen once; the top ten hold about 0.01%. Sequences were obtained from naive CD4+ T cells from blood. These receptors all stem from a woman aged 18-29 years with type 1 diabetes. The CDR3 runs from the conserved cysteine through the conserved F or W.

J: TRBJ2-2
V: TRBV5-1
CDR3: CASSPTSGATGELFF

J: TRBJ1-1
V: TRBV6-5
CDR3: CATTNPGTEAFF

J: TRBJ1-5
V: TRBV30
CDR3: CAWSVQGGQPQHF

J: TRBJ2-3
V: TRBV11-2
CDR3: CASSFPGLLRTDTQYF

J: TRBJ1-5
V: TRBV6-1
CDR3: CASNGGGIQPQHF

J: TRBJ2-5
V: TRBV7-2
CDR3: CASSFPPGGSRETQYF

J: TRBJ2-2
V: TRBV7-2
CDR3: CASSRDRGAGELFF

J: TRBJ2-1
V: TRBV9
CDR3: CASSSGLAKGNEQFF

J: TRBJ2-7
V: TRBV29-1
CDR3: CSVGVNGAYEQYF

J: TRBJ1-2
V: TRBV9
CDR3: CASSVVGQGLDGYTF

J: TRBJ1-1
V: TRBV30
CDR3: CAWSVETGAEAFF

J: TRBJ2-6
V: TRBV11-2
CDR3: CASSQRPSGANVLTF

J: TRBJ2-1
V: TRBV9
CDR3: CASSVARENEQFF

J: TRBJ1-2
V: TRBV6-1
CDR3: CASRKGWRDYGYTF

J: TRBJ2-3
V: TRBV25-1
CDR3: CASSDWDRRGDTQYF

J: TRBJ2-5
V: TRBV2
CDR3: CASMRMASSETQYF

J: TRBJ2-3
V: TRBV5-1
CDR3: CASSLRQGASTDTQYF

J: TRBJ2-3
V: TRBV6-5
CDR3: CASSSTPLWGRDTQYF

J: TRBJ2-1
V: TRBV6-1
CDR3: CASRGTIEQFF

J: TRBJ1-1
V: TRBV5-6
CDR3: CASSFDRYTEAFF